The next 24 T cell receptor beta chains were all read from a single sample in a study of cytomegalovirus exposure and HLA in healthy donors. PCR amplification relied on 60 Vbeta primers (plus 13 Jbeta primers). Here immunoSEQ multiplex PCR was the method, and the copy in TCRdb shows in-frame clones only, minus some. The data contain roughly 110,000 clones, 75% to 85% of them seen just once; the ten biggest clones take up roughly 3%. Sequenced sample: PBMCs. Receptors originate from a woman under 30 in good health and CMV-seropositive.

The rearrangement links TRBV19 to TRBJ2-1; 8 bases are shared with TRBD2. Germline lookup yields CDR1 LNHDA and CDR2 SQIVND (reference sequence). Losses at the gene ends were 2 bases for V and 5 bases for J; bases not matched to a gene: 11. CDR3 size: 17 residues. The DNA of the CDR3 is TGTGCCAGTAGTATAAACAACCGGGGGGGAGTAGACAATGAGCAGTTCTTC. Translated: CASSINNRGGVDNEQFF.

This clone was counted a few times. The chain has TRBV15 and TRBJ2-1; TRBD2 matches 11 bases. There are 16 residues in the CDR3. V trimming: 0 bases; J trimming: 8 bases; junction bases outside the gene matches: 6. CDR1 is LNHNV and CDR2 is YYDKDF in the germline V gene (reference sequence). The CDR3 coding sequence is TGTGCCACCAGCAGAGATCTACTAGCGGGAGTCTATGAGCAGTTCTTC. Amino acid sequence: CATSRDLLAGVYEQFF.

The chain is built from TRBV2 and TRBJ1-1; D is possibly TRBD1 (5 bases). Per germline, CDR1 SNHLY and CDR2 FYNNEI. CDR3 size: 13 residues. Trimming left V 6 bases short and J 3 bases short, with 11 bases between. CDR3 region: CASSTWGDTEAFF. As DNA, the CDR3 is TGTGCCAGCAGCACGTGGGGGGACACTGAAGCTTTCTTT.

The chain has TRBV6-5 and TRBJ1-1, with TRBD1 as a possible D gene (5 bases). This CDR3 region has 11 residues. Germline CDR1 and CDR2: MNHEY and SVGAGI. Trimming stripped 4 bases from V and 9 bases from J, with 9 bases between. Here the CDR3 reads CASSLAGQAFF. The CDR3 DNA sequence: TGTGCCAGCAGTTTGGCGGGGCAAGCTTTCTTT.

This chain connects TRBV7-3 to TRBJ1-6; 7 nucleotides agree with TRBD1. This CDR3 is built from 15 residues. Germline-derived CDR1 and CDR2 are SGHTA and FQGTGA. With 5 bases clipped from V and 6 bases from J, the junction kept 7 bases outside the gene matches. This chain's CDR3 is CASSAGTALNSPLHF. The CDR3, as DNA: TGTGCCAGCAGCGCGGGGACAGCTCTTAATTCACCCCTCCACTTT. The whole variable domain, remainder taken from reference TRBV7-3 and TRBJ1-6, is GAGVSQTPSNKVTEKGKYVELRCDPISGHTALYWYRQSLGQGPEFLIYFQGTGAADDSGLPNDRFFAVRPEGSVSTLKIQRTERGDSAVYLCASSAGTALNSPLHFGNGTRLTVT.

This chain connects TRBV7-8 to TRBJ2-6; D remains ambiguous. The V gene lost 1 base and the J gene lost 4 bases, with 5 bases spanning the gap. From germline, CDR1 is SGHVS and CDR2 FQNEAQ. CDR3 size: 14 residues. In DNA form, the CDR3 reads TGTGCCAGCAGCTTAGTACAGGGGGCCAACGTCCTGACTTTC. It yields the protein CASSLVQGANVLTF.

This clone was detected only a few times. The same CDR3 can be traced to other DNA sequences in this sample. The CDR3 bases are TGTGCCAGCAGCTTAGGGGACAGAAACTATGGCTACACCTTC. This sequence encodes CASSLGDRNYGYTF. The chain combines TRBV7-6 with TRBJ1-2; 7 bases agree with TRBD1. The V gene end was trimmed by 1 base and the J gene end by 2 bases; junction bases not matched to a gene: 1. The CDR3 runs to 14 residues. Germline loops: CDR1 SGHVS, CDR2 FNYEAQ.

This chain connects TRBV10-1 to TRBJ2-3; D is unresolved. The CDR3 runs to 15 residues. CDR1 is WNHNN, CDR2 SYGVQD, per germline (reference sequence). With 3 bases removed from V and 0 bases from J, the gap between germline ends came to 10 bases. CDR3 region: CASSDVRVSTDTQYF. In nucleotides, the CDR3 is TGCGCCAGCAGTGATGTACGGGTTAGCACAGATACGCAGTATTTT.

This chain links TRBV5-1 with TRBJ1-1, with D uncertain. With 1 base removed from V and 3 bases from J, the gap between germline ends came to 10 bases. Looked up from germline, CDR1 is SGHRS and CDR2 is YFSETQ. The CDR3 is 14 residues long. Here the CDR3 DNA reads TGCGCCAGCAGCTTGTCCAGGATTGACACTGAAGCTTTCTTT. Its translation is CASSLSRIDTEAFF.

The chain recombines TRBV4-1 with TRBJ1-3, with unresolved D. Germline V gene lookup returns CDR1 MGHRA and CDR2 YSYEKL. Trimming cost V 1 base and J 0 bases, with 7 bases left between them. The CDR3 spans 15 residues. The CDR3: CASSQAPSSGNTIYF. The CDR3 bases are TGCGCCAGCAGCCAAGCCCCTTCCTCTGGAAACACCATATATTTT.

The chain has TRBV6-1 and TRBJ1-5; D unresolved. Germline V gene sequence: CDR1 MNHNS, CDR2 SASEGT. The CDR3 sequence is 15 residues long. The ends were cut back, 8 bases at V and 5 bases at J, with 19 bases in the middle. CDR3 DNA: TGTGCCAGCCGCCCCGGTAGTCTCAGGCATCAGCCCCAGCATTTT. Translation: CASRPGSLRHQPQHF.

This chain joins TRBV7-3 and TRBJ2-1; TRBD1 agrees at 7 bases. The germline V gene encodes CDR1 SGHTA and CDR2 FQGTGA. The CDR3 extends over 14 amino acids. V was pared by 4 bases and J by 6 bases, with 6 bases of the junction left unmatched. In DNA, the CDR3 is TGTGCCAGCAGCTCAGGGGACAGATTCAATGAGCAGTTCTTC. The encoded protein is CASSSGDRFNEQFF. Full variable domain (missing parts from reference TRBV7-3 and TRBJ2-1): GAGVSQTPSNKVTEKGKYVELRCDPISGHTALYWYRQSLGQGPEFLIYFQGTGAADDSGLPNDRFFAVRPEGSVSTLKIQRTERGDSAVYLCASSSGDRFNEQFFGPGTRLTVL.

The chain recombines TRBV15 with TRBJ2-1; TRBD2 is a possible D gene (6 bases). Per the germline V gene, CDR1 is LNHNV and CDR2 is YYDKDF (reference sequence). Trimming took off 1 base at V and 3 bases at J, with 10 bases between the two ends. The CDR3 spans 15 residues. The CDR3 DNA reads TGTGCCACCAGCAGAGTCGGGAGTGGCTACAATGAGCAGTTCTTC. Protein: CATSRVGSGYNEQFF.

This clone appeared a single time. The chain links TRBV19 to TRBJ2-3, with TRBD1 matching over 7 bases. CDR1 LNHDA and CDR2 SQIVND come from the germline V gene (reference sequence). After removal of 8 bases from V and 5 bases from J, the junction contained 7 bases not matched to a gene. The CDR3 has 13 amino acids. DNA of the CDR3: TGTGCCAGTGCAGACAGGGAAGAAGATACGCAGTATTTT. The encoded protein is CASADREEDTQYF.

The rearrangement links TRBV7-9 to TRBJ1-1; 7 bases line up with TRBD1. The trim removed 4 bases at V and 5 bases at J, leaving 7 bases unmatched. Per germline, CDR1 SEHNR and CDR2 FQNEAQ (reference sequence). CDR3 size: 14 residues. Written as DNA, the CDR3 is TGTGCCAGCAGCTCCACAGGGGTCTGGACTGAAGCTTTCTTT. This translates into CASSSTGVWTEAFF.

This rearrangement joins TRBV5-1 to TRBJ2-5; 7 bases line up with TRBD1. The CDR3 is 13 amino acids. CDR1 is SGHRS and CDR2 is YFSETQ in the germline V gene. The V segment lost 4 bases and the J segment 3 bases; nucleotides outside the gene matches: 3. DNA of the CDR3: TGCGCCAGCAGCCCAGGGACAGAAGAGACCCAGTACTTC. This sequence encodes CASSPGTEETQYF.

The genes are TRBV27 and TRBJ1-2; no firm D call. V was shortened by 6 bases and J by 8 bases, with 16 bases between the two germline ends. This CDR3 is 13 amino acids long. Germline V gives CDR1 MNHEY, CDR2 SMNVEV (reference sequence). The CDR3 bases are TGTGCCAGCAGACTTAGCGTCGTGGGCGGCTACACCTTC. Protein: CASRLSVVGGYTF.

The sample holds a few counts of this clone. The CDR3 region is CASSLVYRSGDNTEAFF. The CDR3 region has the DNA TGCGCCAGCAGCTTGGTTTACCGGTCAGGGGACAACACTGAAGCTTTCTTT. V gene TRBV5-1 combines with J gene TRBJ1-1, with a possible D match to TRBD1 (6 bases). Germline V CDR1 and CDR2: SGHRS, YFSETQ. V was pared by 0 bases and J by 2 bases, with 17 bases between. This CDR3 has 17 amino acids.

This clone was counted only a few times. V usage is TRBV30 and J usage is TRBJ1-1; D gene uncertain. The CDR3 is made up of 11 amino acids. Trimming stripped 0 bases from V and 6 bases from J, with 5 bases between. CDR1 is GTSNPN and CDR2 is SVGIG in the germline V gene (reference sequence). The CDR3 sequence: CAWSVRAEAFF. CDR3 nucleotide sequence: TGTGCCTGGAGTGTACGGGCTGAAGCTTTCTTT.

This chain connects TRBV2 to TRBJ2-5; perhaps TRBD1 as D (5 bases). Germline CDR1 reads SNHLY; CDR2 reads FYNNEI. The V end was cut by 7 bases, the J end by 5 bases, with 20 bases between. CDR3 length: 15 amino acids. CDR3 protein: CASTRQGLQWETQYF. The CDR3 DNA sequence: TGTGCCAGCACTCGGCAGGGCCTTCAGTGGGAGACCCAGTACTTC.

The chain recombines TRBV5-1 with TRBJ2-3, with D possibly matching TRBD1 (7 bases). Trimming took off 1 base at V and 0 bases at J, with 21 bases between the two ends. The CDR3 has 19 amino acids. Germline lookup yields CDR1 SGHRS and CDR2 YFSETQ. DNA for the CDR3: TGCGCCAGCAGCTTGAATCGCCAGGGGGGCTCGACTAGCACAGATACGCAGTATTTT. Translating gives CASSLNRQGGSTSTDTQYF.

This clone was detected only once. The genes are TRBV6-1 and TRBJ1-1; D remains ambiguous. The germline gives CDR1 MNHNS, CDR2 SASEGT. The CDR3 is made up of 13 amino acids. The V end was cut by 2 bases, the J end by 1 base, with 5 bases between. CDR3 residues: CASSELRNTEAFF. CDR3 nucleotide sequence: TGTGCCAGCAGTGAACTGAGGAACACTGAAGCTTTCTTT.

V and J are TRBV6-6 and TRBJ2-6; TRBD1 is a possible D gene (5 bases). Germline V gene lookup returns CDR1 MNHNY and CDR2 SVGAGI (reference sequence). The CDR3 loop spans 16 amino acids. The germline V and J ends were trimmed by 5 bases and 4 bases, with 15 bases remaining between them. CDR3 sequence reads: CASSPGPGWGANVLTF. The CDR3 DNA reads as TGTGCCAGCAGTCCAGGGCCGGGCTGGGGGGCCAACGTCCTGACTTTC.

The chain is built from TRBV6-5 and TRBJ1-5; D is perhaps TRBD1 (5 bases). V gave up 0 bases and J gave up 7 bases, with 10 bases separating them. This CDR3 region has 14 residues. Germline V gene sequence: CDR1 MNHEY, CDR2 SVGAGI. CDR3 region: CASSYSQGGQPQHF. DNA for the CDR3: TGTGCCAGCAGTTACTCCCAGGGTGGCCAGCCCCAGCATTTT.